This TCR beta chain derives from a study of T cell responses to AZD1222 COVID-19 vaccine (dated by TCRdb to the early 2020s). As for the study more broadly: AZD1222 recipients whose second dose came at about 4 weeks and those whose second dose came at about 12 weeks were combined into one group, since spike-specific TCR depth and breadth did not differ between the two schedules. A total of approximately 250 trial participants underwent TCR sequencing, of whom approximately 200 had received two doses of AZD1222 and about 25 had received two doses of the MenACWY control vaccine. Trial participants were enrolled by age into 18-55, 56-69 and 70-plus year subgroups, with roughly 150, 30 and 60 TCR-sequenced participants respectively.

The research as a whole found: The vaccine-associated CD4 TCRs covered the entire spike protein, and the dominant responses fell in regions 160-218 and 743-854. A significant rise in spike-specific TCR breadth and depth was observed after two AZD1222 doses relative to day 0 and relative to MenACWY recipients. Most participants were white British and females outnumbered males, and the authors suggested that clonal diversity may have been underestimated. In the small 56-69-year group, the increase in depth fell short of significance, most likely because of low power. Epitopes outside the regions mutated in the B.1.351 and B.1.1.7 variants were reportedly recognized by nearly half of the unique spike-specific TCRs. Conclusions about previously exposed vaccinees are limited, since just a handful of AZD1222 recipients were seropositive for SARS-CoV-2 at baseline. No day 14 peak-response samples were available, so repertoires were characterized only after the peak T cell response.

The sample's time point, from its label and the paper: baseline before first vaccination. Vaccinee samples came from UK trials COV001 and COV002, including a single-blind randomized controlled phase 2/3 trial of AZD1222 (ChAdOx1 nCoV-19) in healthy adults. For TCRbeta chain sequencing, PBMC samples from trial participants were taken at day 0 and at day 28 after the second dose. Only a few counts were recorded for this clone. The specificity of this receptor is unknown. Base-call qualities are not available, and no considerably larger clone is one nucleotide away. CDR1 GTSNPN and CDR2 SVGIG are derived from the germline V gene (reference sequence). Relative to germline, V is 3 bases shorter and J is 0 bases shorter, with 14 bases between their ends. From its cysteine to its phenylalanine, the CDR3 spans 15 amino acids. The only DNA kept is the CDR3, 45 bases in frame from the first base. The CDR3 regions of human TCRbeta chains were subjected to immunosequencing. The original methods were these. TCRs in the repertoires were matched against a reference library of SARS-CoV-2-specific TCRs that had been generated with the MIRA antigen-specificity platform. Breadth meant the fraction of unique TCRs that were SARS-CoV-2-associated, whereas depth meant the fraction of total T cells that were SARS-CoV-2-associated. Using the MIRA data, each spike-specific TCR was assigned both to the spike region to which the TCR was reactive and to a CD4 or CD8 class. Log10-transformed breadth and depth values were compared by one-way ANOVA with Sidak's multiple comparisons tests. The table was pulled from immuneACCESS by TCRdb, which kept in-frame rearrangements only. Such tables lose some clones; where checked, under half of the loss comes from unresolved V genes, and the rest has no known cause. V and J calls and clone size are as listed in that table; D and trimming were resolved from the DNA. Across this sample there are about 120,000 clones, with around 87% seen only once. The ten largest clones represent about 10% of the sample.

The chain employs TRBV30 and TRBJ1-1; a tentative D call is TRBD1 (6 bases match). The sequencing here drew on peripheral blood, taken on day 0 of AZD1222 vaccination. This clonotype was obtained from an adult in good health. The DNA sequence follows: TGTGCCTGGAGGAGGGGGATGGTTGTGAACACTGAAGCTTTCTTT. Translated, this is CAWRRGMVVNTEAFF.